The 27 T cell receptor beta chains below come from one sample, sequenced in a study of response to subunit inactivated influenza vaccine. Using its own MiXCR run on the RT-PCR reads, TCRdb lists one record per CDR3 protein. The repertoire holds roughly 500,000 distinct CDR3 sequences, with 15% to 20% as singletons. This specimen was CD4+ T cells sorted from PBMCs, taken around 25 months after vaccination. The receptors shown here come from a man between 50 and 75 years old who received an inactivated influenza vaccine.

The chain joins TRBV6-5 to TRBJ2-1, with 9 bases fitting TRBD2. V gave up 2 bases and J gave up 4 bases; unmatched junction bases: 12. Germline-derived CDR1 and CDR2 are MNHEY and SVGAGI. The CDR3 has 18 residues. The CDR3 sequence is CASSYRPPYSGSYNEQFF. The DNA of the CDR3 is TGTGCCAGCAGTTACCGCCCCCCCTATAGCGGGAGTTACAATGAGCAGTTCTTC.

This rearrangement joins TRBV5-1 to TRBJ2-7; 9 bases are a match to TRBD1. The germline V gene has CDR1 SGHRS and CDR2 YFSETQ. After removal of 4 bases from V and 6 bases from J, the junction contained 11 bases not matched to a gene. The length of the CDR3 is 15 residues. The CDR3 DNA follows: TGCGCCAGCAGCAGCCTACAGGGGGCCTCGGGCGAGCAGTACTTC. Encoded protein: CASSSLQGASGEQYF.

This clonotype came up a few times. This sequence joins TRBV10-3 and TRBJ2-7; 9 nucleotides line up with TRBD2. CDR1 and CDR2 from the germline V gene are ENHRY and SYGVKD. The CDR3 has 16 residues. The ends lost 4 bases at V and 0 bases at J; junction bases unmatched: 7. The CDR3 spells CAISGPLAGNSYEQYF. The CDR3 nucleotides read TGTGCCATCAGTGGGCCACTAGCGGGTAACTCCTACGAGCAGTACTTC.

This clonotype was picked up a small number of times. V and J are TRBV4-2 and TRBJ1-4; D unresolved. Germline V gives CDR1 LGHNA, CDR2 YNFKEQ. The CDR3 is made up of 12 amino acids. V was pared by 4 bases and J by 14 bases, with 14 bases between. The CDR3 DNA follows: TGTGCCAGCAGCCCCGGTATGAGTCCTCTGTTTTTT. Encoded protein: CASSPGMSPLFF.

In this sample, this clonotype turned up a few times. This sequence joins TRBV6-5 and TRBJ2-7; possible D gene TRBD1, 6 bases. Trimming removed 2 bases at V and 0 bases at J, with 11 bases between. Per germline, CDR1 MNHEY and CDR2 SVGAGI. The CDR3 is 15 residues long. CDR3 bases: TGTGCCAGCAGTTACGAGACAGGTCCCTCCTACGAGCAGTACTTC. It specifies CASSYETGPSYEQYF.

This clonotype was seen a handful of times. The J gene is TRBJ2-1, the V gene TRBV6-1; tentative D call: TRBD1 (6 bases). Deletions cut 6 bases from V and 0 bases from J, with 12 bases between. Germline values: CDR1 MNHNS, CDR2 SASEGT. The CDR3 totals 15 residues. The CDR3 DNA is TGTGCCAGCAGGGAGACAGGCCTCTCCTACAATGAGCAGTTCTTC. The encoded protein is CASRETGLSYNEQFF.

This clonotype was counted a few times. The rearrangement joins TRBV7-3 to TRBJ2-5, with D maybe TRBD1 (5 bases). CDR3 length: 15 residues. The V end was cut by 1 base, the J end by 0 bases, with 9 bases between. In germline, CDR1 is SGHTA, CDR2 FQGTGA. In DNA, the CDR3 is TGTGCCAGCAGCTTAAATGGCAGGGACCAAGAGACCCAGTACTTC. Protein product: CASSLNGRDQETQYF. Full variable domain (rest looked up from reference TRBV7-3 and TRBJ2-5): GAGVSQTPSNKVTEKGKYVELRCDPISGHTALYWYRQSLGQGPEFLIYFQGTGAADDSGLPNDRFFAVRPEGSVSTLKIQRTERGDSAVYLCASSLNGRDQETQYFGPGTRLLVL.

This chain connects TRBV10-3 to TRBJ2-6; 8 positions match TRBD2. J gave up 2 bases and V 4 bases, and 7 bases lay outside the gene matches. Germline loops: CDR1 ENHRY, CDR2 SYGVKD. The CDR3 spans 17 residues. CDR3 DNA sequence: TGTGCCATCAGTGTTGGCGGGGGGCAAACTGGGGCCAACGTCCTGACTTTC. Encoded protein: CAISVGGGQTGANVLTF.

The CDR3 region has the DNA TGCGCCACCCGACTTAGCGGGAGCACAGATACGCAGTATTTT. Amino acid sequence: CATRLSGSTDTQYF. V usage is TRBV5-1 and J usage is TRBJ2-3; 7 positions agree with TRBD2. Losses at the gene ends were 9 bases for V and 0 bases for J; bases not matched to a gene: 7. This CDR3 spans 14 amino acids. CDR1 is SGHRS and CDR2 is YFSETQ in the germline V gene.

This clonotype was detected ten times or more. The chain combines TRBV10-2 with TRBJ2-2; the D is unclear. Trimming pared 0 bases from V and 1 base from J, leaving 15 bases between. CDR3 length: 18 amino acids. CDR1 and CDR2 (germline): WSHSY, SAAADI. CDR3 coding DNA: TGCGCCAGCAGTGAGTCGAAGCTTTGGGAATTGAACACCGGGGAGCTGTTTTTT. Translated, it gives CASSESKLWELNTGELFF.

This clonotype was seen a few times. This sequence joins TRBV7-2 and TRBJ2-7; 7 bases map to TRBD1. Germline V gene sequence: CDR1 SGHTA, CDR2 FQGNSA. J lost 0 bases, V lost 6 bases, and 8 bases had no gene match. The CDR3 loop spans 15 amino acids. This chain's CDR3 is CASSPPTGSSYEQYF. DNA of the CDR3: TGTGCCAGCAGTCCCCCGACAGGGAGCTCCTACGAGCAGTACTTC.

This clonotype turned up a few times. The V and J genes are TRBV20-1 and TRBJ1-5; the D gene is possibly TRBD1 (5 bases). Per germline, CDR1 DFQATT and CDR2 SNEGSKA (reference sequence). The CDR3 is made up of 13 amino acids. V shed 3 bases and J shed 5 bases, with 11 bases lying between them. CDR3: CSASQGADQPQHF. Written as DNA, the CDR3 is TGCAGTGCTAGTCAAGGGGCTGATCAGCCCCAGCATTTT.

Many counts were recorded for this clonotype. V is TRBV5-1 and J is TRBJ1-4; D is unclear. V dropped 0 bases and J dropped 5 bases, with 8 bases sitting between them. CDR1 is SGHRS and CDR2 is YFSETQ in the germline V gene. This CDR3 is 14 amino acids long. The CDR3 loop is CASSLGGPNEKLFF. DNA of the CDR3: TGCGCCAGCAGCTTGGGAGGCCCGAATGAAAAACTGTTTTTT.

The chain recombines TRBV4-2 with TRBJ2-1; weak D call: TRBD1 (6 bases). The CDR3 length is 14 residues. With 5 bases removed from V and 7 bases from J, the gap between germline ends came to 15 bases. The germline CDR1 and CDR2 sequences are LGHNA and YNFKEQ. The DNA of the CDR3 is TGTGCCAGCAGCGAATACAGGGATAAGAATGAGCAGTTCTTC. Its translation: CASSEYRDKNEQFF.

The chain employs TRBV5-1 and TRBJ2-3; D call uncertain. This CDR3 has 13 amino acids. Trimming removed 0 bases from V and 4 bases from J, with 6 bases in between. CDR1 SGHRS and CDR2 YFSETQ come from the germline V gene. The chain's CDR3 is CASSLVEPDTQYF. CDR3 DNA sequence: TGCGCCAGCAGCTTGGTTGAACCAGATACGCAGTATTTT. Variable domain in full (rest from reference TRBV5-1 and TRBJ2-3): KAGVTQTPRYLIKTRGQQVTLSCSPISGHRSVSWYQQTPGQGLQFLFEYFSETQRNKGNFPGRFSGRQFSNSRSEMNVSTLELGDSALYLCASSLVEPDTQYFGPGTRLTVL.

This clonotype was picked up many times. A junction end diverges from the germline sequence, so it may reflect a read error. This chain uses TRBV5-1 with TRBJ1-5; 11 nucleotides align to TRBD1. This CDR3 has 15 residues. Germline V lookup: CDR1 SGHRS, CDR2 YFSETQ. The chain's CDR3 is CASSLGTGGNQPQHF. CDR3 DNA: TGTGCCAGCAGTCTGGGGACAGGGGGAAATCAGCCCCAGCATTTT.

This clonotype has more than one count but fewer than ten. This CDR3 is CASSLTHEQYF. Written as DNA, the CDR3 is TGTGCCAGCAGCTTAACCCACGAGCAGTACTTC. The rearrangement links TRBV7-2 to TRBJ2-7; no clear D. Germline-derived CDR1 and CDR2 are SGHTA and FQGNSA. V lost 2 bases to trimming and J lost 5 bases, with 4 bases between them. This CDR3 comprises 11 residues.

The V and J genes are TRBV20-1 and TRBJ2-7, with TRBD1 as a possible D gene (6 bases). The CDR3 has 14 residues. The V end lost 0 bases, the J end lost 3 bases, and 12 bases lay between the germline ends. The germline V gene has CDR1 DFQATT and CDR2 SNEGSKA (reference sequence). The CDR3 DNA follows: TGCAGTGCTAGAGACCCTAACAGGGACTACGAGCAGTACTTC. Protein product: CSARDPNRDYEQYF.

There are many counts of this clonotype. The V gene is TRBV7-2, the J gene TRBJ2-3; D remains ambiguous. This CDR3 spans 14 amino acids. The germline V gene has CDR1 SGHTA and CDR2 FQGNSA. V dropped 1 base and J dropped 0 bases, with 5 bases sitting between them. The CDR3 is CASSLDRSTDTQYF. The CDR3, as DNA: TGTGCCAGCAGCTTAGACAGAAGCACAGATACGCAGTATTTT. The complete variable domain, with remaining parts taken from reference TRBV7-2 and TRBJ2-3, reads GAGVSQSPSNKVTEKGKDVELRCDPISGHTALYWYRQSLGQGLEFLIYFQGNSAPDKSGLPSDRFSAERTGGSVSTLTIQRTQQEDSAVYLCASSLDRSTDTQYFGPGTRLTVL.

This clonotype occurred a few times. The chain combines TRBV5-1 with TRBJ2-1, with 9 bases that match TRBD1. Per germline, CDR1 SGHRS and CDR2 YFSETQ. CDR3 length: 18 residues. V lost 5 bases, J lost 1 base, and 13 bases stayed unmatched. The CDR3 DNA sequence: TGCGCCAGCAGATACCCACCGGGACAGGGCAGTTCCTACAATGAGCAGTTCTTC. Translating gives CASRYPPGQGSSYNEQFF.

V and J are TRBV12-3 or TRBV12-4 and TRBJ2-7; D gene uncertain. Trimming removed 0 bases at V and 3 bases at J, with 15 bases between. The CDR3 runs to 16 residues. The CDR3 is CASSLAHLGTNYEQYF. The CDR3 bases are TGTGCCAGCAGTTTAGCGCACCTAGGAACGAACTACGAGCAGTACTTC.

The J gene is TRBJ1-6, the V gene TRBV27; D is undetermined. Germline V gives CDR1 MNHEY, CDR2 SMNVEV (reference sequence). CDR3 length: 13 residues. V lost 6 bases to trimming and J lost 7 bases, with 10 bases between them. Here the CDR3 DNA reads TGTGCCAGCAGCGGACTCAGAAATTCACCCCTCCACTTT. Translating gives CASSGLRNSPLHF.

This clonotype was counted a few times. The V call is TRBV20-1, the J call TRBJ2-7; 7 bases map to TRBD2. J lost 5 bases, V lost 0 bases, and 1 base had no gene match. The germline CDR1 and CDR2 sequences are DFQATT and SNEGSKA (reference sequence). This CDR3 is 12 amino acids long. The CDR3 loop is CSARDGGDEQYF. As DNA, the CDR3 is TGCAGTGCTAGAGATGGGGGGGACGAGCAGTACTTC.

The chain has TRBV12-3 or TRBV12-4 and TRBJ2-7, with D unresolved. The V and J ends lost 8 bases and 4 bases respectively, with 9 bases between them. The CDR3 covers 11 residues. The CDR3, as DNA: TGTGCCAGCGGTGAGAGATACGAGCAGTACTTC. It encodes CASGERYEQYF.

The chain employs TRBV6-4 and TRBJ1-2, with a weak D call TRBD1 (5 bases). There are 14 residues in the CDR3. CDR1 is MRHNA, CDR2 SNTAGT, per germline. The V end lost 0 bases, the J end lost 7 bases, and 12 bases lay between the germline ends. The CDR3 region is CASSDSPGLGGYTF. CDR3 in DNA: TGTGCCAGCAGTGACTCCCCAGGGCTAGGTGGCTACACCTTC.

In this sample, this clonotype turned up a few times. This chain uses TRBV10-3 with TRBJ1-3, with 9 bases identical to TRBD1. V gave up 8 bases and J gave up 1 base; unmatched junction bases: 6. The CDR3 runs to 15 residues. Germline V gene lookup returns CDR1 ENHRY and CDR2 SYGVKD. The CDR3 spells CAIGPQGASGNTIYF. CDR3 sequence (DNA): TGTGCCATCGGTCCACAGGGGGCTTCTGGAAACACCATATATTTT.

The chain uses TRBV20-1 and TRBJ1-5, with D possibly being TRBD1 (6 bases). CDR1 is DFQATT, CDR2 SNEGSKA, per germline (reference sequence). V was pared by 3 bases and J by 1 base, with 13 bases between. The CDR3 length is 15 residues. The CDR3 DNA is TGCAGTGCTAGGAACAGGGTCTTAAGCAATCAGCCCCAGCATTTT. Translation: CSARNRVLSNQPQHF.